Listed below are T cell receptor beta chains from one sample, sequenced in a study of T-cell memory formation after mild COVID-19. In TCRdb, the 5' RACE reads were re-called with MiXCR into one record per CDR3 protein. The table lists around 450,000 distinct CDR3 sequences, 24% of them singletons, with about 10% in the top ten. The source material was PBMCs or a T cell subset sorted from them (not recorded which). The receptors derive from an adult woman who had mild COVID-19 (a few samples of this study predate the infection). Cell type and time point are not known. CDR3s include the opening cysteine and the closing phenylalanine or tryptophan. D genes are given only for firm matches. Where a row states a size, it is once, few, many or the class of an expanded clone; other rows omit it.

clone size	D gene	CDR3 length	J gene	V gene	CDR3 protein	CDR3 DNA
NA	TRBD1	14	TRBJ1-1	TRBV3-1	CASSQGTGRTEAFF	TGTGCCAGCAGCCAAGGGACAGGGAGGACTGAAGCTTTCTTT
few	TRBD2	16	TRBJ2-1	TRBV27	CASSLAGVLSYNEQFF	TGTGCCAGCAGTCTAGCGGGGGTCCTCTCCTACAATGAGCAGTTCTTC
few	TRBD1	14	TRBJ2-7	TRBV5-4	CASSRGQSSYEQYF	TGTGCCAGCAGCAGGGGACAGTCCTCCTACGAGCAGTACTTC
many	NA	14	TRBJ2-7	TRBV5-6	CASSLAGPSYEQYF	TGTGCCAGCAGCTTGGCTGGACCGTCCTACGAGCAGTACTTC
NA	TRBD2	15	TRBJ2-5	TRBV5-1	CASTFRGGIQETQYF	TGCGCCAGCACCTTTCGCGGGGGGATCCAAGAGACCCAGTACTTC
few	TRBD1	11	TRBJ1-1	TRBV7-9	CASSLQTGAFF	TGTGCCAGCAGCTTACAGACAGGGGCTTTCTTT
few	NA	12	TRBJ1-1	TRBV12-3/TRBV12-4	CASSSWAIGAFF	TGTGCCAGCAGTTCATGGGCCATCGGAGCTTTCTTT
NA	NA	15	TRBJ2-5	TRBV7-9	CASSLVQAIKETQYF	TGTGCCAGCAGCTTAGTTCAGGCCATCAAAGAGACCCAGTACTTC
few	NA	19	TRBJ2-3	TRBV25-1	CASSELKGSTSGGTDTQYF	TGTGCCAGCAGTGAATTAAAGGGATCCACGTCTGGGGGCACAGATACGCAGTATTTT
once	NA	13	TRBJ1-2	TRBV29-1	CSVEGGPTYGYTF	TGCAGCGTTGAGGGGGGACCCACCTATGGCTACACCTTC
NA	TRBD1	14	TRBJ2-5	TRBV20-1	CSAREVQGLETQYF	TGCAGTGCTAGAGAGGTACAGGGGCTGGAGACCCAGTACTTC
NA	NA	14	TRBJ1-2	TRBV10-3	CAISENAANYGYTF	TGTGCCATCAGTGAGAACGCTGCTAACTATGGCTACACCTTC
few	NA	14	TRBJ2-1	TRBV11-2	CASSRGRLGSEQFF	TGTGCCAGCAGCCGGGGCAGACTAGGATCTGAGCAGTTCTTC
few	NA	19	TRBJ1-2	TRBV12-3/TRBV12-4	CASSPARDGYNDFYYGYTF	TGTGCCAGCAGTCCGGCCAGGGACGGATATAATGACTTTTACTATGGCTACACCTTC
many	NA	11	TRBJ1-2	TRBV12-3/TRBV12-4	CASSPSGGYTF	TGTGCCAGCAGTCCTTCGGGGGGCTACACCTTC
NA	TRBD2	16	TRBJ2-5	TRBV12-3/TRBV12-4	CASSPPGTSGAETQYF	TGTGCCAGCAGTCCGCCCGGGACTAGCGGGGCGGAGACCCAGTACTTC
NA	TRBD1	15	TRBJ2-7	TRBV10-3	CAISEGQDSLYEQYF	TGTGCCATCAGTGAAGGACAGGATTCCCTCTACGAGCAGTACTTC
NA	TRBD2	16	TRBJ2-5	TRBV5-5	CASSLAVGGTQETQYF	TGTGCCAGCAGCTTGGCCGTCGGGGGGACCCAAGAGACCCAGTACTTC
few	TRBD2	13	TRBJ2-1	TRBV2	CASGDYSGNEQFF	TGTGCCAGCGGGGACTACTCTGGTAATGAGCAGTTCTTC
few	TRBD2	16	TRBJ2-3	TRBV9	CASSVAGTSGGDTQYF	TGTGCCAGCAGCGTAGCTGGGACTAGCGGGGGAGATACGCAGTATTTT
NA	TRBD1	13	TRBJ1-5	TRBV2	CASRGQINQPQHF	TGTGCCAGCAGGGGACAGATCAATCAGCCCCAGCATTTT
few	NA	15	TRBJ1-1	TRBV20-1	CSARGILTVNTEAFF	TGCAGTGCTAGAGGAATCCTGACAGTGAACACTGAAGCTTTCTTT
few	TRBD2	15	TRBJ2-7	TRBV29-1	CSVGRPLAGPYEQYF	TGCAGCGTTGGCCGACCCCTAGCGGGACCCTACGAGCAGTACTTC
few	NA	14	TRBJ2-2	TRBV15	CATSRSQNTGELFF	TGTGCCACCAGCAGGTCTCAGAACACCGGGGAGCTGTTTTTT
many	NA	14	TRBJ2-7	TRBV7-2	CASSYYLRGDEQYF	TGTGCCAGCAGCTACTACCTCAGGGGAGACGAGCAGTACTTC
NA	NA	15	TRBJ1-2	TRBV19	CASSTTRANADGYTF	TGTGCCAGTAGTACAACCCGGGCCAACGCGGATGGCTACACCTTC
NA	NA	14	TRBJ2-7	TRBV11-2	CASSPAAGGYEQYF	TGTGCCAGCAGCCCCGCTGCAGGGGGGTACGAGCAGTACTTC
few	NA	14	TRBJ1-2	TRBV7-9	CASSQRTVWGGYTF	TGTGCCAGCAGCCAAAGGACAGTATGGGGCGGCTACACCTTC
NA	NA	14	TRBJ2-5	TRBV9	CASSPPTGAETQYF	TGTGCCAGCAGCCCCCCAACCGGGGCAGAGACCCAGTACTTC
NA	TRBD2	17	TRBJ2-7	TRBV7-2	CASSSARGGADSYEQYF	TGTGCCAGCAGCTCAGCCCGCGGGGGAGCGGACTCCTACGAGCAGTACTTC
NA	NA	11	TRBJ2-7	TRBV6-2/TRBV6-3	CASRKHYEQYF	TGTGCCAGCAGGAAGCACTACGAGCAGTACTTC
NA	TRBD2	16	TRBJ2-5	TRBV5-1	CASSFTSGSRRETQYF	TGCGCCAGCAGCTTTACTAGCGGGAGTAGACGAGAGACCCAGTACTTC
few	NA	13	TRBJ1-1	TRBV19	CASKFGGNTEAFF	TGTGCCAGTAAGTTTGGGGGGAACACTGAAGCTTTCTTT
NA	TRBD2	17	TRBJ2-7	TRBV6-2/TRBV6-3	CASSYSRMTSGTGEQYF	TGTGCCAGCAGTTACTCGAGGATGACTAGCGGGACGGGCGAGCAGTACTTC
NA	TRBD1	12	TRBJ1-1	TRBV10-3	CAISLTGVEAFF	TGTGCCATCAGTCTCACAGGGGTCGAAGCTTTCTTT
few	TRBD2	16	TRBJ2-1	TRBV5-4	CASSGLLAGGPDEQFF	TGTGCCAGCAGCGGTTTACTAGCGGGAGGGCCCGATGAGCAGTTCTTC
NA	NA	11	TRBJ1-1	TRBV6-5	CASSQGKEAFF	TGTGCCAGCAGTCAGGGTAAGGAAGCTTTCTTT
once	NA	14	TRBJ2-3	TRBV20-1	CSASVAARTDTQYF	TGCAGTGCTAGCGTAGCGGCCCGCACAGATACGCAGTATTTT
NA	NA	15	TRBJ2-7	TRBV4-2	CASSQEWAGAYEQYF	TGTGCCAGCAGCCAAGAGTGGGCGGGGGCGTACGAGCAGTACTTC